This T cell receptor (beta chain) was found in a study of immune evolution from preneoplasia to lung adenocarcinoma. Broader study findings: Highest clonality occurred in KRAS-mutant, not EGFR-mutant or double wild-type, nodules.

About this clone: Its target is not known.

The CDR3 consists of 15 residues. V lost 5 bases to trimming and J lost 8 bases; unmatched junction nucleotides: 13. CDR1 MNHNS and CDR2 SASEGT come from the germline V gene. The table came from immunoSEQ multiplex PCR; TCRdb's copy has only in-frame clones and leaves some out. The table lists some 15,000 clones, approximately 85% of them singletons, with 2.5% to 3% in the top ten. The clonotype was recovered from a donor of 70 years or more with lung adenocarcinoma. The J gene is TRBJ1-1, the V gene TRBV6-1; 8 bases align to TRBD1. Sequenced input: FFPE lung adenocarcinoma in situ tissue. For the CDR3, the DNA is TGTGCCAGCAGTATCCACAGGGGGGCCGCCTTGGAAGCTTTCTTT. Its translation: CASSIHRGAALEAFF.